Each of the 25 T cell receptor beta chains below was sequenced from the same sample in a study of T cell responses to AZD1222 COVID-19 vaccine (dated by TCRdb to the early 2020s). The library was prepared using the immunoSEQ multiplex PCR assay. TCRdb carries this immuneACCESS record with in-frame sequences only. Its versions omit some clonotypes, under half of them owing to an unresolved V gene in the studies checked, with the rest unexplained. Within this sample are 55,000 to 90,000 clones, with roughly 80% of them counted one time only. The top ten clones comprise around 5% of the sample. The sample's time point label, decoded: baseline before first vaccination. The sequencing here drew on peripheral blood, taken on day 0 of AZD1222 vaccination. The receptors shown here come from an adult in good health.

The V call is TRBV6-1, the J call TRBJ1-1; D possibly corresponds to TRBD1 (6 bases). The CDR3 spans 13 residues. Germline V gene sequence: CDR1 MNHNS, CDR2 SASEGT. The V end lost 2 bases, the J end lost 10 bases, and 14 bases lay between the germline ends. Here the CDR3 reads CASSETMGRGAFF. The CDR3 DNA reads as TGTGCCAGCAGTGAAACGATGGGCAGGGGAGCTTTCTTT.

The V call is TRBV9, the J call TRBJ2-3, with D perhaps matching TRBD2 (5 bases). Germline CDR1 is SGDLS and CDR2 is YYNGEE. The V and J ends lost 0 bases and 2 bases respectively, with 10 bases between them. The CDR3 has 15 residues. Here the CDR3 DNA reads TGTGCCAGCAGCGTAGGAGGGCCACACACAGATACGCAGTATTTT. It translates to CASSVGGPHTDTQYF.

The J gene is TRBJ2-7, the V gene TRBV27; maybe TRBD2 (6 bases). Germline CDR1 and CDR2: MNHEY and SMNVEV (reference sequence). Between the trimmed V and J ends, which lost 5 bases and 2 bases, there was a span of 16 bases. The CDR3 is made up of 15 amino acids. DNA of the CDR3: TGTGCCAGCAGTCACGGGACTCTCGGCCCCTACGAGCAGTACTTC. It is translated as CASSHGTLGPYEQYF.

This clone came up once. V is TRBV7-2 and J is TRBJ1-2; D is perhaps TRBD1 (6 bases). Trimming took 5 bases from V and 4 from J, leaving 17 bases between them. CDR1 is SGHTA, CDR2 FQGNSA, per germline. This CDR3 region has 15 residues. The CDR3 DNA is TGTGCCAGCAGCCCCGGGGGCAGCCTCGGCTATGGCTACACCTTC. Its translation: CASSPGGSLGYGYTF. The full variable domain, its missing parts supplied by reference TRBV7-2 and TRBJ1-2, is GAGVSQSPSNKVTEKGKDVELRCDPISGHTALYWYRQSLGQGLEFLIYFQGNSAPDKSGLPSDRFSAERTGGSVSTLTIQRTQQEDSAVYLCASSPGGSLGYGYTFGSGTRLTVV.

V usage is TRBV28 and J usage is TRBJ2-7; D uncertain. V was trimmed by 5 bases and J by 10 bases, leaving 15 bases between them. Germline lookup yields CDR1 MDHEN and CDR2 SYDVKM. The CDR3 has 12 residues. CDR3 loop: CASSPSQSSQYF. CDR3 DNA sequence: TGTGCCAGCAGTCCCTCCCAGAGCAGCCAGTACTTC. The full variable domain, with the rest looked up from reference TRBV28 and TRBJ2-7, is DVKVTQSSRYLVKRTGEKVFLECVQDMDHENMFWYRQDPGLGLRLIYFSYDVKMKEKGDIPEGYSVSREKKERFSLILESASTNQTSMYLCASSPSQSSQYFGPGTRLTVT.

J is TRBJ2-1 and V is TRBV3-1 (or the pseudogene TRBV3-2); D is undetermined. From germline, CDR1 is LGHDT and CDR2 YNNKEL (reference sequence). This CDR3 is built from 13 residues. V lost 5 bases to trimming and J lost 4 bases, with 9 bases between them. DNA of the CDR3: TGTGCCAGCAGCTCCACGGGTTACAATGAGCAGTTCTTC. It is translated as CASSSTGYNEQFF.

The gene calls are TRBV5-7 and TRBJ2-7; a possible D gene is TRBD1 (7 bases). TRBV5-7 falls under the ORF class, with uncertain function. Trimming removed 0 bases at V and 2 bases at J, with 12 bases between. The CDR3 has 15 amino acids. The CDR3 DNA sequence: TGTGCCAGCAGCTTGGCTACAGGGGAGGCCTACGAGCAGTACTTC. Amino acid sequence: CASSLATGEAYEQYF.

The rearrangement uses TRBV7-6 and TRBJ2-1, with 10 bases matching TRBD2. Trimming removed 1 base from V and 4 bases from J; junction bases left unmatched: 1. CDR1 and CDR2 from the germline V gene are SGHVS and FNYEAQ. This CDR3 is 15 amino acids long. CDR3 residues: CASSLGAGGYNEQFF. The CDR3, as DNA: TGTGCCAGCAGCTTAGGAGCGGGGGGGTACAATGAGCAGTTCTTC.

This chain links TRBV19 with TRBJ1-2, with 7 bases lining up with TRBD1. Per germline, CDR1 LNHDA and CDR2 SQIVND (reference sequence). The junction had 10 bases not matched to a gene; V was cut back by 5 bases and J by 4 bases. The CDR3 has 15 amino acids. The CDR3 DNA follows: TGTGCCAGTAGTCTCGTGACAGGGACGATCTATGGCTACACCTTC. Translation: CASSLVTGTIYGYTF.

V gene TRBV7-9 combines with J gene TRBJ1-3, with D possibly matching TRBD1 (5 bases). V lost 6 bases to trimming and J lost 0 bases, with 12 bases between them. Germline V CDR1 and CDR2: SEHNR, FQNEAQ (reference sequence). The CDR3 runs 15 residues. The CDR3 DNA reads as TGTGCCAGCAGTCCCGGACACGCCTCTGGAAACACCATATATTTT. This sequence encodes CASSPGHASGNTIYF.

The genes are TRBV7-8 and TRBJ2-7; the D call may be TRBD1 or TRBD2 (5 bases each). The length of the CDR3 is 14 residues. Germline CDR1 SGHVS, CDR2 FQNEAQ. Trimming pared 5 bases from V and 3 bases from J, leaving 14 bases between. CDR3 sequence: CASSVGGTHYEQYF. CDR3 sequence (DNA): TGTGCCAGCAGCGTAGGTGGGACGCACTACGAGCAGTACTTC.

The chain recombines TRBV5-1 with TRBJ2-2; unclear D gene. The V gene's germline CDR1 is SGHRS and CDR2 YFSETQ. The CDR3 has 13 amino acids. V was trimmed by 4 bases and J by 8 bases, leaving 12 bases between them. This CDR3 reads CASSVTTGGELFF. CDR3 sequence (DNA): TGCGCCAGCAGCGTAACCACTGGAGGGGAGCTGTTTTTT. Complete variable domain (other parts from reference TRBV5-1 and TRBJ2-2): KAGVTQTPRYLIKTRGQQVTLSCSPISGHRSVSWYQQTPGQGLQFLFEYFSETQRNKGNFPGRFSGRQFSNSRSEMNVSTLELGDSALYLCASSVTTGGELFFGEGSRLTVL.

The chain carries TRBV23-1 and TRBJ1-1; D gene unclear. TRBV23-1 is reported as an ORF; its role is uncertain. The germline V and J ends were trimmed by 1 base and 1 base, with 7 bases remaining between them. The CDR3 has 14 amino acids. The CDR3, as DNA: TGCGCCAGCAGTCAATTACCCGGGAACACTGAAGCTTTCTTT. Its protein is CASSQLPGNTEAFF.

The chain couples TRBV11-2 to TRBJ2-1; 7 nucleotides align to TRBD2. The germline gives CDR1 SGHAT, CDR2 FQNNGV. CDR3 length: 16 amino acids. V lost 5 bases to trimming and J lost 0 bases; unmatched junction nucleotides: 7. The DNA for the CDR3 is TGTGCCAGCAGCACCCGGGACTACTACTCCTACAATGAGCAGTTCTTC. Amino acids: CASSTRDYYSYNEQFF.

The rearrangement uses TRBV6-5 and TRBJ2-4; D unclear. Germline CDR1 is MNHEY and CDR2 is SVGAGI. V lost 6 bases and J 0 bases, leaving 12 bases between the germline ends. The CDR3 is 15 amino acids. The CDR3 DNA follows: TGTGCCAGCAGGCCCTCAGGATTAGCCAAAAACATTCAGTACTTC. Its translation: CASRPSGLAKNIQYF.

The chain couples TRBV19 to TRBJ1-2; weak D call: TRBD1 (5 bases). Trimming stripped 4 bases from V and 4 bases from J, with 10 bases between. The CDR3 has 13 amino acids. Germline CDR1 and CDR2: LNHDA and SQIVND (reference sequence). The DNA of the CDR3 is TGTGCCAGTAGTAAGCGGGGCAGCTATGGCTACACCTTC. Translating gives CASSKRGSYGYTF.

The chain combines TRBV5-1 with TRBJ1-1; TRBD1 matches at 7 bases. CDR1 is SGHRS and CDR2 is YFSETQ in the germline V gene. This CDR3 spans 16 amino acids. With 4 bases clipped from V and 1 base from J, the junction kept 10 bases outside the gene matches. In nucleotides, the CDR3 is TGCGCCAGCAGCCAGCAACCGGGACAGACGAACACTGAAGCTTTCTTT. Translating it yields CASSQQPGQTNTEAFF.

The genes are TRBV10-1 and TRBJ2-7, with D perhaps TRBD1 (6 bases). Germline V gene data show CDR1 as WNHNN and CDR2 as SYGVQD (reference sequence). The CDR3 runs to 15 residues. V gave up 5 bases and J gave up 2 bases, with 16 bases separating them. The CDR3 here is CASSPPGTNTYEQYF. CDR3 bases: TGCGCCAGCAGTCCCCCCGGGACAAATACCTACGAGCAGTACTTC.

This chain links TRBV6-5 with TRBJ2-1; a weak D match, TRBD1 (5 bases). The ends were cut back, 4 bases at V and 0 bases at J, with 13 bases in the middle. The length of the CDR3 is 16 residues. The germline V gene has CDR1 MNHEY and CDR2 SVGAGI. DNA of the CDR3: TGTGCCAGCAGTTCAGATTTCCAGGGCTCCTACAATGAGCAGTTCTTC. Translating gives CASSSDFQGSYNEQFF.

The chain employs TRBV10-3 and TRBJ2-1; the D is unclear. CDR3 length: 15 residues. Germline V gives CDR1 ENHRY, CDR2 SYGVKD. The V end was cut by 2 bases, the J end by 8 bases, with 16 bases between. The CDR3 DNA is TGTGCCATCAGTGAGGAACAGCTCAGCAGCGATGAGCAGTTCTTC. Translating it yields CAISEEQLSSDEQFF.

V and J are TRBV13 and TRBJ1-2; TRBD1 matches at 8 bases. The CDR3 has 18 residues. The junction had 18 bases not matched to a gene; V was cut back by 5 bases and J by 4 bases. Germline lookup yields CDR1 PRHDT and CDR2 FYEKMQ (reference sequence). The CDR3 loop is CASSLSPGTGSGAYGYTF. The DNA of the CDR3 is TGTGCCAGCAGCCTGAGTCCCGGGACAGGTTCCGGGGCCTATGGCTACACCTTC.

This rearrangement joins TRBV11-2 to TRBJ2-7; D tentatively fits TRBD1 or TRBD2 (5 bases each). Germline V CDR1 and CDR2: SGHAT, FQNNGV. The CDR3 runs 13 residues. V was trimmed by 1 base and J by 7 bases, leaving 11 bases between them. DNA for the CDR3: TGTGCCAGCAGCTTAGCCCCGGGGCTGGAGCAGTACTTC. Translation gives CASSLAPGLEQYF.

V usage is TRBV6-1 and J usage is TRBJ2-7, with D perhaps assigned TRBD1 or TRBD2 (5 bases each). V was trimmed by 2 bases and J by 0 bases, leaving 11 bases between them. Germline V gene data show CDR1 as MNHNS and CDR2 as SASEGT. The CDR3 sequence is 15 residues long. The CDR3 DNA follows: TGTGCCAGCAGTGAACAGGGTGGGAGCTCCTACGAGCAGTACTTC. Residues: CASSEQGGSSYEQYF.

This sequence joins TRBV27 and TRBJ2-2; TRBD1 aligns across 10 bases. CDR3 size: 14 residues. V shed 6 bases, J shed 4 bases, and the junction held 2 bases outside the gene matches. Per the germline V gene, CDR1 is MNHEY and CDR2 is SMNVEV (reference sequence). CDR3 region: CASRGTGVTGELFF. CDR3 nucleotide sequence: TGTGCCAGCAGGGGGACAGGGGTCACCGGGGAGCTGTTTTTT.

This clone was seen just once. The chain has TRBV19 and TRBJ1-2, with 12 bases identical to TRBD1. Germline trimming cut 9 bases from V and 6 bases from J; bases unmatched to any gene: 11. Germline CDR1 LNHDA, CDR2 SQIVND (reference sequence). The CDR3 loop spans 15 amino acids. The DNA of the CDR3 is TGTGCCAGCCGGGACAGGGGGCGCAAAGGGGATGGCTACACCTTC. It yields the protein CASRDRGRKGDGYTF.